The 12 T cell receptor beta chains below were found in one sample sequenced in a study of blood T cell repertoires in COVID-19. Generated by immunoSEQ multiplex PCR, the TCRdb table keeps only in-frame clones and is missing some. Of about 36,000 clones in the sample, approximately 75% were seen once. Sequencing used peripheral blood. These receptors were collected from a human donor in a cohort sampled during active or convalescent COVID-19. The donor label of this sample is uncertain.

This chain's CDR3 is CASSQFGQRANQPQHF. The CDR3 DNA is TGTGCCAGCAGCCAATTTGGGCAGAGGGCCAATCAGCCCCAGCATTTT. This chain joins TRBV4-2 and TRBJ1-5; D gene ambiguous. The length of the CDR3 is 16 residues. Germline V gene data show CDR1 as LGHNA and CDR2 as YNFKEQ. The germline V and J ends were trimmed by 2 bases and 3 bases, with 14 bases remaining between them.

The chain links TRBV18 to TRBJ2-7; a weak D match, TRBD2 (5 bases). V lost 6 bases, J lost 2 bases, and 26 bases lay in between. CDR3 length equals 18 residues. CDR1 and CDR2 (germline): KGHSH, LQKENI. The CDR3 is CASSLNGRAASLAYEQYF. CDR3 coding DNA: TGTGCCAGCTCGCTTAATGGGAGAGCGGCCTCGCTGGCCTACGAGCAGTACTTC.

The genes are TRBV13 and TRBJ2-6, with D perhaps matching TRBD1 (6 bases). This CDR3 is 17 amino acids long. CDR1 and CDR2 from the germline V gene are PRHDT and FYEKMQ (reference sequence). V was pared by 9 bases and J by 0 bases, with 18 bases between. DNA of the CDR3: TGTGCCAGTACGAGGGGACAACTACCCTCTGGGGCCAACGTCCTGACTTTC. Amino acids: CASTRGQLPSGANVLTF. The full variable domain, completed using reference TRBV13 and TRBJ2-6, is AAGVIQSPRHLIKEKRETATLKCYPIPRHDTVYWYQQGPGQDPQFLISFYEKMQSDKGSIPDRFSAQQFSDYHSELNMSSLELGDSALYFCASTRGQLPSGANVLTFGAGSRLTVL.

V gene TRBV3-1 (or the pseudogene TRBV3-2) combines with J gene TRBJ2-1; TRBD1 might be the D (5 bases). The V end was cut by 7 bases, the J end by 5 bases, with 12 bases between. CDR1 and CDR2 (germline): LGHDT, YNNKEL (reference sequence). The CDR3 has 13 residues. CDR3 protein: CASTSRVDNEQFF. The CDR3 bases are TGTGCCAGCACCAGCAGGGTCGACAATGAGCAGTTCTTC.

The chain's CDR3 is CASSKQAATQGVGETQYF. CDR3 coding DNA: TGTGCCAGCAGTAAACAAGCCGCGACGCAGGGGGTCGGGGAGACCCAGTACTTC. The J gene is TRBJ2-5, the V gene TRBV9, with 7 nucleotides matching TRBD1. Trimming cost V 5 bases and J 5 bases; bases outside gene matches: 21. Germline CDR1 is SGDLS and CDR2 is YYNGEE. This CDR3 region has 18 residues.

The sample holds one count of this clone. The genes are TRBV11-3 and TRBJ1-3; D is unresolved. The CDR3 has 15 amino acids. The germline gives CDR1 SGHNT, CDR2 YENEEA. With 1 base removed from V and 0 bases from J, the gap between germline ends came to 7 bases. CDR3 DNA sequence: TGTGCCAGCAGCTTAGCGGGTACCTCTGGAAACACCATATATTTT. Its protein product is CASSLAGTSGNTIYF.

This clone was seen only a few times. The chain recombines TRBV11-3 with TRBJ2-5, with 9 bases fitting TRBD2. Per the germline V gene, CDR1 is SGHNT and CDR2 is YENEEA. V lost 1 base to trimming and J lost 3 bases; unmatched junction nucleotides: 12. This CDR3 spans 18 amino acids. The CDR3 DNA reads as TGTGCCAGCAGCTTAGGAGGGACTAGCTGGTATGGTGAAGAGACCCAGTACTTC. Its protein is CASSLGGTSWYGEETQYF.

This sequence joins TRBV7-9 and TRBJ1-2; TRBD1 matches 7 bases. Germline CDR1 SEHNR, CDR2 FQNEAQ (reference sequence). J lost 4 bases, V lost 5 bases, and 7 bases had no gene match. The CDR3 has 14 amino acids. The CDR3 region is CASSPLTGTYGYTF. The CDR3 DNA follows: TGTGCCAGCAGCCCTCTGACAGGGACCTATGGCTACACCTTC.

The gene calls are TRBV30 and TRBJ2-7; perhaps TRBD1 as D (6 bases). CDR3 length: 12 residues. V shed 3 bases and J shed 4 bases, with 10 bases lying between them. Germline loops: CDR1 GTSNPN, CDR2 SVGIG (reference sequence). The DNA for the CDR3 is TGTGCCTGGAGCTCCGACAGGTACGAGCAGTACTTC. Protein: CAWSSDRYEQYF.

The chain recombines TRBV6-1 with TRBJ1-2; D is perhaps TRBD1 (5 bases). The germline gives CDR1 MNHNS, CDR2 SASEGT. Trimming cost V 0 bases and J 7 bases, with 9 bases left between them. CDR3 length: 13 amino acids. In DNA form, the CDR3 reads TGTGCCAGCAGTGAAGCCCCGGGGGGTGGCTACACCTTC. Its protein product is CASSEAPGGGYTF.

J is TRBJ2-7 and V is TRBV6-5; weak D call: TRBD1 (6 bases). Per germline, CDR1 MNHEY and CDR2 SVGAGI. V was shortened by 6 bases and J by 3 bases, with 15 bases between the two germline ends. The CDR3 totals 14 residues. CDR3 residues: CASRSPTGRYEQYF. The CDR3 DNA sequence: TGTGCCAGCAGAAGCCCGACAGGACGCTACGAGCAGTACTTC.

J is TRBJ2-1 and V is TRBV29-1; D gene uncertain. Looked up from germline, CDR1 is SQVTM and CDR2 is ANQGSEA. CDR3 length equals 12 residues. The V gene lost 6 bases and the J gene lost 6 bases, with 12 bases spanning the gap. The CDR3 sequence: CSVRLTVNEQFF. DNA of the CDR3: TGCAGCGTGAGGCTAACCGTCAATGAGCAGTTCTTC.